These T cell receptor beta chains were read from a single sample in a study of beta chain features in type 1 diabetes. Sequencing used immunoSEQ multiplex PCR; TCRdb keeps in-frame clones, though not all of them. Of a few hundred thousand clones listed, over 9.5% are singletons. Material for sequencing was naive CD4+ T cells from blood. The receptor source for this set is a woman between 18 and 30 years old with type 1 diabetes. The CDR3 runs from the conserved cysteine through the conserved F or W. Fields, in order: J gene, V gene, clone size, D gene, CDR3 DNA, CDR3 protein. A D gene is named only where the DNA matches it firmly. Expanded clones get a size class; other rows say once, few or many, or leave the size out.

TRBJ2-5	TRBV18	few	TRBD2	TGTGCCAGCTCACCTCCTCCTCCGGCTAGCGGGATTGGGTCCCAGTACTTC	CASSPPPPASGIGSQYF
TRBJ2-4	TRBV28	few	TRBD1	TGTGCCAGCGGAGAGGGACAGTACAAAAACATTCAGTACTTC	CASGEGQYKNIQYF
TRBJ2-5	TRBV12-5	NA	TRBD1	TGTGCTAGTGGTCCCGGACAGGGATTTGAGACCCAGTACTTC	CASGPGQGFETQYF
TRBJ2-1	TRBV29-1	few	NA	TGCAGCGTCGCTGGTGGGACGACGGGAGTCTTCAATGAGCAGTTCTTC	CSVAGGTTGVFNEQFF
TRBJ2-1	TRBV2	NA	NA	TGTGCCAGCACCTTCTGGGCCTGGGAGGATGAGCAGTTCTTC	CASTFWAWEDEQFF
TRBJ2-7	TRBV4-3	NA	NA	TGCGCCAGCAGCCAAGAGATCACCGTCAGCTACGAGCAGTACTTC	CASSQEITVSYEQYF
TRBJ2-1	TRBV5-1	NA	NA	TGCGCCAGCAGCGCCCAGGGCGGAAGCTACAATGAGCAGTTCTTC	CASSAQGGSYNEQFF
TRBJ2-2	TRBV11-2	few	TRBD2	TGTGCCAGCAGCACCAGGGAGGGCGGGGAGCTGTTTTTT	CASSTREGGELFF
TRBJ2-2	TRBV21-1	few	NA	TGTGCCAGCAGCCCGGACAGACACCCAGCCGGGGAGCTGTTTTTT	CASSPDRHPAGELFF
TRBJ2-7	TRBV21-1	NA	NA	TGTGCCAGCAGCAAAGCGCCCGGGACAGGGGCCCACGAGCAGTACTTC	CASSKAPGTGAHEQYF
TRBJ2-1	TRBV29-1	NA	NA	TGCAGCGTTGAAGGGGCCAGGGAATTTTACTACAATGAGCAGTTCTTC	CSVEGAREFYYNEQFF
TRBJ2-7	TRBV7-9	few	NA	TGTGCCAGCAGTCAACTTGGCTCCAGGCCCTACGAGCAGTACTTC	CASSQLGSRPYEQYF
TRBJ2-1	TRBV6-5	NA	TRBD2	TGTGCCAGCAGTTACAGAGCGGGGGGGATCAATGAGCAGTTCTTC	CASSYRAGGINEQFF
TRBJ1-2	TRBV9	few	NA	TGTGCCAGCAGCGAAACAGGTTTTCAGGGCTACACCTTC	CASSETGFQGYTF
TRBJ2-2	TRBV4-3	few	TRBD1	TGCGCCAGCAGCCACGCCACAGGGGCGAACACCGGGGAGCTGTTTTTT	CASSHATGANTGELFF
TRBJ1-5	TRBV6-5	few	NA	TGTGCCAGCAGTTACCGTCCCGGGGGGCAGCCCCAGCATTTT	CASSYRPGGQPQHF
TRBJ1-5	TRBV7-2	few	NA	TGTGCCAGCGCGCTTTCGGGGGGCTTCAGCAATCAGCCCCAGCATTTT	CASALSGGFSNQPQHF
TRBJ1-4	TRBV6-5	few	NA	TGTGCCAGCAGTTACGGCGGGGGAGTTAATGAAAAACTGTTTTTT	CASSYGGGVNEKLFF
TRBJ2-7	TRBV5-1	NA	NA	TGCGCCAGCAGCTATGGAGCCGACCTCCAGTACTTC	CASSYGADLQYF
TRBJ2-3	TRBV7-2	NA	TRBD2	TGTGCCAGCAGCTTAGAGTGGCGGGGGGGGCATGAAACGCAGTATTTT	CASSLEWRGGHETQYF
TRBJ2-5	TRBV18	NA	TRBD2	TGTGCCAGCTCAAGGCTAGCGGGACTCCAAGAGACCCAGTACTTC	CASSRLAGLQETQYF
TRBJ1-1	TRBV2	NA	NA	TGTGCCAGCGCGTACAGGGATGCGCCTGAAGCTTTCTTT	CASAYRDAPEAFF
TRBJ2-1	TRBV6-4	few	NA	TGTGCCAGCAGTCAAATCCGACCGGAGTCGCGGTACAATGAGCAGTTCTTC	CASSQIRPESRYNEQFF
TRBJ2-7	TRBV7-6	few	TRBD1	TGTGCCAGCAGCCCAAAACGGGACAGGTACGAGCAGTACTTC	CASSPKRDRYEQYF
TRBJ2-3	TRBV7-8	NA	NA	TGTGCCAGCAGCCGAAGTAGGGGTTCGGATACGCAGTATTTT	CASSRSRGSDTQYF
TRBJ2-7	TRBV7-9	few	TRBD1	TGTGCCAGCAGCTTAGCCCGGACAGGGTCCTACGAGCAGTACTTC	CASSLARTGSYEQYF
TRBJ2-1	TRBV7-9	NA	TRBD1	TGTGCCAGCAGCCCAGGGACAGGGGGCGGTGAGCAGTTCTTC	CASSPGTGGGEQFF
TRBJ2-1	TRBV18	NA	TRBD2	TGTGCCAGCTCACTTAGCGGGATTCGGGATGAGCAGTTCTTC	CASSLSGIRDEQFF
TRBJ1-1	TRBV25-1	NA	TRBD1	TGTGCCAGCAGAGAGACAGGGGCGAACACTGAAGCTTTCTTT	CASRETGANTEAFF
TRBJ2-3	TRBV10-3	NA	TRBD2	TGTGCCACCCAAGAGCGGGGGAACACAGATACGCAGTATTTT	CATQERGNTDTQYF
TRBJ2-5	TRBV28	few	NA	TGTGCCAGCAGTTTAAGGCAGGGTTTTGGGGAGACCCAGTACTTC	CASSLRQGFGETQYF
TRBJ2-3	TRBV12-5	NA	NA	TGTGCTAGTGGCCAGGTTAGCACAGATACGCAGTATTTT	CASGQVSTDTQYF
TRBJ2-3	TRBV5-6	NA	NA	TGTGCCAGCAGCGCCACTTTCACAGATACGCAGTATTTT	CASSATFTDTQYF
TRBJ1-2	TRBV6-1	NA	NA	TGTGCCGTCAACAGGGTTGGTTTCTCCGGCTACACCTTC	CAVNRVGFSGYTF
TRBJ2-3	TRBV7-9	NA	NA	TGTGCCAGCAGCTTAGCGGGGCTCTGGAGCACAGATACGCAGTATTTT	CASSLAGLWSTDTQYF
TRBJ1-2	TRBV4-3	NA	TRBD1	TGCGCCAGCAGCCAAGAAGGGACAGGGACCTATGGCTACACCTTC	CASSQEGTGTYGYTF
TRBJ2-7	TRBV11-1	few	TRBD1	TGTGCCAGCAGCTTAAGGCTACGGGACAGGGCCTACGAGCAGTACTTC	CASSLRLRDRAYEQYF
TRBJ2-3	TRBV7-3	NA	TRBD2	TGTGCCAGCAGCTTAATTGTGTTGCGGGAGGTGTCCCAACGATGCACAGATACGCAGTATTTT	CASSLIVLREVSQRCTDTQYF
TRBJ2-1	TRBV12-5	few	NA	TGTGCTAGTGGTCCGCTACAGGGTTACAATGAGCAGTTCTTC	CASGPLQGYNEQFF
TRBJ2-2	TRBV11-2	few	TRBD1	TGTGCCAGCAGCTCTTCCGGGACAGGGGTCGCCGGGGAGCTGTTTTTT	CASSSSGTGVAGELFF
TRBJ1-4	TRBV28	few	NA	TGTGCCAGCAGACAGAGACGGGGTGAAAAACTGTTTTTT	CASRQRRGEKLFF
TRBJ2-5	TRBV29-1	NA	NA	TGCAGCGTCCCCAACCGGGACCAAGAGACCCAGTACTTC	CSVPNRDQETQYF
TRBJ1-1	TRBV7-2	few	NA	TGTGCCAGCAGCCTCCGGTACACTGAAGCTTTCTTT	CASSLRYTEAFF
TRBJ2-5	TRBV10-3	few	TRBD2	TGTGCCATCGGGGCCCTGGCGGGAGTAGAGACCCAGTACTTC	CAIGALAGVETQYF
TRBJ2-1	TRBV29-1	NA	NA	TGCAGCGTTGAACCCTCAGGAAATGAGCAGTTCTTC	CSVEPSGNEQFF
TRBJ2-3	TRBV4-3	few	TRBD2	TGCGCCAGCAGCCAAGTAGGCGGGAGGGAGGGAGATACGCAGTATTTT	CASSQVGGREGDTQYF
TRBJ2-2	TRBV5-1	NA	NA	TGCGCCAGCAGCCCAGGGGTCGGGGAGCTGTTTTTT	CASSPGVGELFF
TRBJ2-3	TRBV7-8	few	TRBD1	TGTGCCAGCAGCTTAGGGACAGGGGGCTGGGATACGCAGTATTTT	CASSLGTGGWDTQYF
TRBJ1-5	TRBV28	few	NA	TGTGCCAGCAGATTCCAGGGTGGGAGCAATCAGCCCCAGCATTTT	CASRFQGGSNQPQHF
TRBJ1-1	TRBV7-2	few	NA	TGTGCCAGCAGAAGAGCCGGGAGGCGGGTGAACACTGAAGCTTTCTTT	CASRRAGRRVNTEAFF
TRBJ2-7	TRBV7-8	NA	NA	TGTGCCAGCAGCCCCCTGGGGGGTTACGAGCAGTACTTC	CASSPLGGYEQYF
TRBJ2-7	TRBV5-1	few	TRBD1	TGCGCCAGCACGCGGGACAGGGGCTACGAGCAGTACTTC	CASTRDRGYEQYF
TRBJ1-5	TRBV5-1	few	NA	TGCGCCAGCAGCTCGGAGGGCGGTGTTCAGCCCCAGCATTTT	CASSSEGGVQPQHF